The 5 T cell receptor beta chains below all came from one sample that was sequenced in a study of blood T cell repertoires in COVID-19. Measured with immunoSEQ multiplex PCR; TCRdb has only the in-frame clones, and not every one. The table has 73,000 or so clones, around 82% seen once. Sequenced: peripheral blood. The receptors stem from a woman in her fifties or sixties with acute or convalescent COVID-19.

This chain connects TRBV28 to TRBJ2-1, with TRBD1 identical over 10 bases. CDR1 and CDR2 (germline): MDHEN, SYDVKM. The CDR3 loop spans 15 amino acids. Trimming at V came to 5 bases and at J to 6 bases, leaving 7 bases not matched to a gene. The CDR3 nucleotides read TGTGCCAGCAGTCCCCCCGGGACAGGGGTCAATGAGCAGTTCTTC. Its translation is CASSPPGTGVNEQFF.

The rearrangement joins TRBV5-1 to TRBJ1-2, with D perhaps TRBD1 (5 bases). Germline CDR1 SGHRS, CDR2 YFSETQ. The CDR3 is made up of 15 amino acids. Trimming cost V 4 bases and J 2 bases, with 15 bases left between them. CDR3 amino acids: CASSAGSSGNYGYTF. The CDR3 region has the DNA TGCGCCAGCAGCGCTGGATCGTCAGGGAACTATGGCTACACCTTC.

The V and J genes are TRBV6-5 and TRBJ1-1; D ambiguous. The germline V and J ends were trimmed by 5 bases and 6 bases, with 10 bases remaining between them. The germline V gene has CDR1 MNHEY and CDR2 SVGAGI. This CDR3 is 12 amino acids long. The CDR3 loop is CASSHYSPEAFF. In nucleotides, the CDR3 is TGTGCCAGCAGTCATTACAGCCCTGAAGCTTTCTTT.

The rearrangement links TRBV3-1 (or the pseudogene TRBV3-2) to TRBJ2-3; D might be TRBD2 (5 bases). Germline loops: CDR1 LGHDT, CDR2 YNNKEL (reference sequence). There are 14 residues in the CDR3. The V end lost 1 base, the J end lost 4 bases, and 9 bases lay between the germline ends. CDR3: CASSQGLASDTQYF. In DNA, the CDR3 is TGTGCCAGCAGCCAAGGGCTAGCTTCAGATACGCAGTATTTT.

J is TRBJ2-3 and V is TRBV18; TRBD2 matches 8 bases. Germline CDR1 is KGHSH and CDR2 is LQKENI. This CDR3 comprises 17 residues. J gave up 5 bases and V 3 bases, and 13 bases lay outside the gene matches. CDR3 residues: CASSPGFELAAKDTQYF. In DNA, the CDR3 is TGTGCCAGCTCACCGGGGTTCGAACTAGCGGCTAAAGATACGCAGTATTTT.